This T cell receptor beta chain was retrieved from a study of siplizumab effects on memory and regulatory T cells. Per sample, roughly 99,000 TCR templates were assayed. Produced via immunoSEQ multiplex PCR; TCRdb's table is partial and in-frame only. This sample has 75,000 to 100,000 clones; 85% to 95% occur once, and the top ten carry 1% to 1.5%. As for this clone: Its matching antigen is unknown.

The CDR3 extends over 14 amino acids. CDR1 and CDR2 from the germline V gene are SNHLY and FYNNEI. With 6 bases removed from V and 0 bases from J, the gap between germline ends came to 9 bases. Whole-study results and caveats: The study found that siplizumab significantly reduced alloreactive sequences traceable to unstimulated CD4+ memory cells.

The J gene is TRBJ1-3, the V gene TRBV2; D gene ambiguous. The specimen was non-Treg CD4+ T cells sorted from blood. This receptor was identified in a human donor in good health. The CDR3 reads CASRESHSGNTIYF. The CDR3, as DNA: TGTGCCAGCAGGGAATCTCACTCTGGAAACACCATATATTTT.